Following are 29 T cell receptor beta chains from one sample sequenced in a study of tumor and adjacent non-tumor tissue in lung cancer. The template was RNA from unsorted bulk tissue. More than 3 cm separated this lung sample from the edge of the tumor. Three rounds of nested PCR, following a modified ARM-PCR protocol, produced the TCRbeta library. TCRdb recomputed calls from the multiplex PCR reads with MiXCR, one row per CDR3 protein. The repertoire has tens of thousands of distinct CDR3 sequences, 76% of them found once; the top ten carry around 40%. Sequencing was carried out using distant non-tumor lung tissue. The receptors shown here come from a man in his 70s with non-small cell lung cancer.

The J gene is TRBJ1-1, the V gene TRBV6-5; possible D gene TRBD1, 5 bases. Per the germline V gene, CDR1 is MNHEY and CDR2 is SVGAGI. The V and J ends lost 0 bases and 7 bases respectively, with 21 bases between them. The CDR3 extends over 17 amino acids. CDR3: CASSYSRVWGEINEAFF. DNA of the CDR3: TGTGCCAGCAGTTACTCTCGGGTGTGGGGGGAGATCAATGAAGCTTTCTTT.

About this clonotype itself: Without the conserved terminal phenylalanine or tryptophan, this CDR3 likely stems from a read error. The chain has TRBV5-5 and TRBJ1-4, with a tentative D call TRBD1 (6 bases). Germline V gene lookup returns CDR1 SGHKS and CDR2 YYEKEE (reference sequence). This CDR3 is built from 15 residues. The CDR3 region has the DNA TGTGCCATCAGCCCCAGGACAGTTGGGAATGAAAAACTGTTTTAT. Its translation is CAISPRTVGNEKLFY.

Notes on this clonotype: The junction shows a germline mismatch at one end, possibly a read error. CDR3 in amino acids: CASSPRGREVKNIQYF. CDR3 sequence (DNA): TGTGCCAGCAGCCCGAGGGGGCGCGAGGTCAAAAACATCCAGTACTTC. The chain employs TRBV11-2 and TRBJ2-4, with 7 bases fitting TRBD1. The CDR3 extends over 16 amino acids. Per the germline V gene, CDR1 is SGHAT and CDR2 is FQNNGV.

Turning to this clonotype: Because it lacks the conserved phenylalanine or tryptophan at the end, this CDR3 is likely a read error. The DNA is left out, because the CDR3 cannot be placed on it with certainty; the CDR3 is given as TCRdb lists it. The chain joins TRBV6-5 to TRBJ2-7; TRBD1 is taken as the D call from the table, unchecked against the DNA. Per the germline V gene, CDR1 is MNHEY and CDR2 is SVGAGI. Including both end residues, the CDR3 is 16 amino acids long. The CDR3 here is CASSPMGQGANYEQYL.

Points on this clonotype: The CDR3 does not close with the conserved phenylalanine or tryptophan, likely indicating a read error. The rearrangement uses TRBV6-2 or TRBV6-3 and TRBJ1-1; unclear D gene. The CDR3 has 15 residues. Looked up from germline, CDR1 is MNHEY and CDR2 is SVGEGT. The CDR3 DNA reads TGTACCAGCCGACCTTTCGTGAGACAAAGAAGAGAAGCTTTCTCT. This sequence encodes CTSRPFVRQRREAFS.

A remark on this clonotype: Germline and junction disagree at one end, which may indicate a read error. The V and J genes are TRBV7-8 and TRBJ2-3; D is ambiguous. The V gene's germline CDR1 is SGHVS and CDR2 FQNEAQ. There are 16 residues in the CDR3. The CDR3: CASSFLLWGSADAQYF. DNA for the CDR3: TGTGCCAGTAGCTTCTTATTATGGGGAAGCGCAGATGCGCAGTATTTT.

As concerns this clonotype: The CDR3 ends on some other residue instead of the conserved phenylalanine or tryptophan, so this is likely a read error. The chain recombines TRBV6-5 with TRBJ2-6; 9 bases fit TRBD1. The ends lost 4 bases at V and 1 base at J; junction bases unmatched: 5. The CDR3 has 17 residues. Germline V gene sequence: CDR1 MNHEY, CDR2 SVGAGI. Here the CDR3 DNA reads TGTGCCAGCAGTTCCGGGACAGGGAGATCTGGGGCCAACGTCCTGACTATC. Its protein product is CASSSGTGRSGANVLTI.

A word on this clonotype: At one end the junction does not follow the germline gene, possibly because of a read error. The genes are TRBV4-1 and TRBJ1-2; D possibly corresponds to TRBD1 (6 bases). In germline, CDR1 is MGHRA, CDR2 YSYEKL. The CDR3 contains 16 residues. The CDR3, as DNA: TGTGCCAGCAGCCAAGATATGTGGGGGCGAGACTATGGCTACATCTTC. Amino acids: CASSQDMWGRDYGYIF.

This clonotype appeared once. The rearrangement uses TRBV6-6 and TRBJ2-1, with no clear D. TRBJ2-7 explains the end of the DNA better; the J call may be wrong. Germline CDR1 MNHNY, CDR2 SVGAGI (reference sequence). The CDR3 runs to 20 residues. CDR3 region: CASSYIGLTDVFSSYNEQYV. CDR3 DNA: TGTGCCAGCAGTTACATAGGGCTTACGGACGTCTTTAGCTCCTACAATGAGCAGTACGTC.

As for this clonotype: The CDR3 ends on some other residue instead of the conserved phenylalanine or tryptophan, so this is likely a read error. The V call is TRBV11-3, the J call TRBJ1-1; D possibly corresponds to TRBD1 (5 bases). The germline V gene has CDR1 SGHNT and CDR2 YENEEA. The CDR3 extends over 16 amino acids. The CDR3: CASSFRDRTLNTQAFI. The CDR3 coding sequence is TGTGCCAGCAGCTTCCGCGACAGAACCCTGAACACTCAAGCTTTCATT.

This clonotype was seen more than once but under ten times. This may come from a read error, since a much larger clone is one base off. The chain combines TRBV24-1 with TRBJ2-2; no clear D. This CDR3 has 13 amino acids. The V end lost 3 bases, the J end lost 6 bases, and 7 bases lay between the germline ends. Germline CDR1 and CDR2: KGHDR and SFDVKD. CDR3: CATSDGPAGELFF. CDR3 DNA sequence: TGTGCCACCAGTGATGGACCGGCCGGGGAGCTGTTTTTT.

This chain links TRBV5-4 with TRBJ2-2, with 8 bases that match TRBD1. V shed 6 bases, J shed 3 bases, and the junction held 4 bases outside the gene matches. CDR3 size: 14 residues. Germline V CDR1 and CDR2: SGHNT, YYREEE (reference sequence). The CDR3 bases are TGTGCCAGCACGACAGGGGTTGACACCGGGGAGCTGTTTTTT. Protein: CASTTGVDTGELFF.

A word on this clonotype: One junction end disagrees with the germline gene, perhaps due to a read error. V gene TRBV10-2 combines with J gene TRBJ2-7; TRBD1 agrees at 8 bases. The V gene's germline CDR1 is WSHSY and CDR2 SAAADI. This CDR3 comprises 14 residues. CDR3 in DNA: TGTGTCAGCAGTGTGGACAGGGATCTTCTCGAGCAGTACTTC. This encodes CVSSVDRDLLEQYF.

Worth noting for this clonotype: The conserved closing phenylalanine or tryptophan is absent in this CDR3, likely reflecting a read error. The rearrangement joins TRBV12-3 or TRBV12-4 to TRBJ1-3, with TRBD1 matching 8 bases. The CDR3 is 18 amino acids. The CDR3, as DNA: TGTGCTAGCGGTCGTCCCGGGACAGGCATCGGCTCTGGAAACACCATATATTAT. Protein product: CASGRPGTGIGSGNTIYY.

Turning to this clonotype: A much more abundant neighbour one base away suggests this may be a read error. The V gene is TRBV12-3 or TRBV12-4, the J gene TRBJ2-1; TRBD2 might be the D (6 bases). This CDR3 region has 16 residues. The DNA for the CDR3 is TGTGTCAGCAGTTTTTTGATTGGGGGACTCGTCAATGAGCAGTTCTTC. This sequence encodes CVSSFLIGGLVNEQFF.

The chain carries TRBV6-2 or TRBV6-3 and TRBJ2-5; either TRBD1 or TRBD2 may supply D (5 bases each). This CDR3 has 16 amino acids. V lost 1 base to trimming and J lost 3 bases, with 15 bases between them. The germline CDR1 and CDR2 sequences are MNHEY and SVGEGT. The CDR3 coding sequence is TGTGCCAGCAGTTACTTGCGTGAGGGGTATGAAGAGACCCAGTACTTC. It codes for CASSYLREGYEETQYF.

There are a few counts of this clonotype. A much more abundant neighbour one base away suggests this may be a read error. V and J are TRBV10-2 and TRBJ1-1; 8 bases are shared with TRBD1. The junction had 4 bases not matched to a gene; V was cut back by 6 bases and J by 7 bases. The germline V gene has CDR1 WSHSY and CDR2 SAAADI. The CDR3 is made up of 12 amino acids. For the CDR3, the DNA is TGCGCCAGCAGGGACAGGGTAAATGAAGCTTTCTTT. Protein product: CASRDRVNEAFF.

In regard to this clonotype: A much larger clone lies one base from this, so it may be a read error. This chain joins TRBV14 and TRBJ2-5, with D unclear. The V end was cut by 7 bases, the J end by 6 bases, with 15 bases between. The CDR3 sequence is 13 residues long. Germline loops: CDR1 SGHDN, CDR2 FVKESK. In DNA form, the CDR3 reads TGTGCCAGCACCCATGAGTGGAGAAAGACCCAGTACTTC. This sequence encodes CASTHEWRKTQYF.

This clonotype was counted between two and nine times. This likely comes from a read error, as the CDR3 has no conserved phenylalanine or tryptophan at its end. The V gene is TRBV6-2 or TRBV6-3, the J gene TRBJ2-3; D remains ambiguous. CDR3 length equals 13 residues. Germline V gene lookup returns CDR1 MNHEY and CDR2 SVGEGT. The CDR3 reads CVSRLGGADTQYL. For the CDR3, the DNA is TGTGTCAGCAGGCTCGGTGGGGCAGATACGCAGTATTTG.

V gene TRBV25-1 combines with J gene TRBJ2-5; TRBD1 matches at 8 bases. V trimming: 6 bases; J trimming: 5 bases; junction bases outside the gene matches: 8. This CDR3 is 14 amino acids long. From germline, CDR1 is MGHDK and CDR2 SYGVNS. As DNA, the CDR3 is TGTGCCAGCAGCGACACAGGGGGAAGGGAGACCCAGTACTTC. Translating it yields CASSDTGGRETQYF.

As to this clonotype: With a much larger clone just one base away, this may be a read error. This chain links TRBV12-3 or TRBV12-4 with TRBJ1-2, with unresolved D. This CDR3 spans 14 amino acids. With 0 bases removed from V and 4 bases from J, the gap between germline ends came to 9 bases. The CDR3 region has the DNA TGTGCCAGCAGTTTAGCGGATTCTATCTATGGCTACACCTTC. Translated, it gives CASSLADSIYGYTF.

With regard to this clonotype: Germline is not matched at one junction end, which may reflect a read error. The chain is built from TRBV5-6 and TRBJ2-7; TRBD1 or TRBD2 may be the D gene (5 bases each). CDR1 and CDR2 (germline): SGHDT, YYEEEE. The CDR3 sequence is 16 residues long. The CDR3 loop reads CAGSSVVRDRTYEQYF. The DNA for the CDR3 is TGTGCCGGCAGCTCCGTTGTCCGGGATAGGACATACGAGCAGTACTTC. Combining the CDR3 with reference TRBV5-6 and TRBJ2-7 gives the whole variable domain DAGVTQSPTHLIKTRGQQVTLRCSPKSGHDTVSWYQQALGQGPQFIFQYYEEEERQRGNFPDRFSGHQFPNYSSELNVNALLLGDSALYLCAGSSVVRDRTYEQYFGPGTRLTVT.

About this clonotype: As the CDR3 is not closed by the conserved phenylalanine or tryptophan, this likely results from a read error. The chain carries TRBV6-2 or TRBV6-3 and TRBJ2-2, with unresolved D. Germline V gene lookup returns CDR1 MNHEY and CDR2 SVGEGT. The CDR3 has 12 amino acids. Trimming left V 5 bases short and J 14 bases short, with 15 bases between. DNA of the CDR3: TGTGCCAGCAGTACCAACACCGTGGAACTGTTTTGT. It codes for CASSTNTVELFC.

This clonotype was recorded a few times. A much larger clone lies one base from this, so it may be a read error. V and J are TRBV4-2 and TRBJ1-1, with a possible D match to TRBD1 (5 bases). The CDR3 has 15 residues. V was trimmed by 2 bases and J by 0 bases, leaving 10 bases between them. The V gene's germline CDR1 is LGHNA and CDR2 YNFKEQ. CDR3 sequence: CASSQPGRLNTEAFF. The CDR3 DNA sequence: TGTGCCAGCAGCCAACCGGGACGCCTGAACACTGAAGCTTTCTTT.

For this clonotype: The junction departs from germline at one end; a sequencing error may be responsible. The chain employs TRBV11-2 and TRBJ1-1; the D is unclear. Germline CDR1 and CDR2: SGHAT and FQNNGV. The CDR3 has 16 residues. DNA of the CDR3: TGTGCCAGCAGCTTAGCGGAGATGGGAATGAACACCGAAGCTATCTTT. This translates into CASSLAEMGMNTEAIF.

In its sample, this clonotype was seen once. The chain is built from TRBV11-2 and TRBJ1-2; D possibly corresponds to TRBD1 (6 bases). The CDR3 length is 13 residues. CDR1 is SGHAT, CDR2 FQNNGV, per germline. Trimming removed 10 bases at V and 6 bases at J, with 18 bases between. The chain's CDR3 is CATRQVGENGYTF. The CDR3 DNA is TGTGCCACCAGACAGGTAGGGGAAAATGGCTACACCTTC.

About this clonotype itself: A much larger clonotype is one base distant, so this may be a read error. In this CDR3 the conserved last residue, phenylalanine or tryptophan, is missing, so a read error is likely. The J gene is TRBJ1-2, the V gene TRBV29-1, with 11 nucleotides matching TRBD1. Germline V lookup: CDR1 SQVTM, CDR2 ANQGSEA. CDR3 length: 13 residues. V dropped 6 bases and J dropped 7; count of bases not matched to a gene: 7. The CDR3 DNA follows: TGCAGCGTCTTAAAGGGACAGGGGGTTGGCTACACCTCC. This codes for CSVLKGQGVGYTS.

Concerning this clonotype itself: The junction does not match germline at one end; this may be a read error. This sequence joins TRBV11-3 and TRBJ2-3; a possible D gene is TRBD2 (5 bases). Germline CDR1 reads SGHNT; CDR2 reads YENEEA. CDR3 size: 15 residues. The CDR3 nucleotides are TGTGTCAGCACCCGTCGGGAAGTAAGCACCTATTCGCAGTATTTT. Amino acids: CVSTRREVSTYSQYF. Full variable domain (remainder filled in from reference TRBV11-3 and TRBJ2-3): EAGVVQSPRYKIIEKKQPVAFWCNPISGHNTLYWYLQNLGQGPELLIRYENEEAVDDSQLPKDRFSAERLKGVDSTLKIQPAELGDSAVYLCVSTRREVSTYSQYFGPGTRLTVL.

By share, this clonotype ranks as hyperexpanded. CDR3 sequence (DNA): TGCAGCGTTGTCCCCTATCAATCCTCGGGAGAAGATGGCTACACCTTC. Translating it yields CSVVPYQSSGEDGYTF. This chain joins TRBV29-1 and TRBJ1-2; the D is unclear. V lost 4 bases, J lost 6 bases, and 24 bases lay in between. This CDR3 has 16 amino acids. Looked up from germline, CDR1 is SQVTM and CDR2 is ANQGSEA.